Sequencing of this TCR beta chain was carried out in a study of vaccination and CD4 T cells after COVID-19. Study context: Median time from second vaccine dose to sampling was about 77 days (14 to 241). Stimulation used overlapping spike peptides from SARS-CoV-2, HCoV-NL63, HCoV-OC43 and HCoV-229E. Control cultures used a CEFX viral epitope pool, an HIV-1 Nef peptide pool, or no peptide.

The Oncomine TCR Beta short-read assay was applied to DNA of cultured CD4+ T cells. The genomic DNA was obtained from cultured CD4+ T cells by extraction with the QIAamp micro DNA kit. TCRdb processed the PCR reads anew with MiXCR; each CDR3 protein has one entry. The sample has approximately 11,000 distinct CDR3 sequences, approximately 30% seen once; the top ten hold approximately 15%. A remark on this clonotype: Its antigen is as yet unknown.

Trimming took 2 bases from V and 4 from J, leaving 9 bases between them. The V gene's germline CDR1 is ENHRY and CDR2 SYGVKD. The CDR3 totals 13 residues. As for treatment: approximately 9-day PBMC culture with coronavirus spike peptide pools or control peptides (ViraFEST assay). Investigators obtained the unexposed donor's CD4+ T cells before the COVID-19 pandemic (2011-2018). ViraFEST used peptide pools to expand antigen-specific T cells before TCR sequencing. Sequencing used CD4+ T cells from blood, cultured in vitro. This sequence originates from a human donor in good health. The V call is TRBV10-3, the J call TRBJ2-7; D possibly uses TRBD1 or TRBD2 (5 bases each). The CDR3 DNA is TGTGCCATCAGTGAGGGGGGATCTTACGAGCAGTACTTC. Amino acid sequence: CAISEGGSYEQYF.